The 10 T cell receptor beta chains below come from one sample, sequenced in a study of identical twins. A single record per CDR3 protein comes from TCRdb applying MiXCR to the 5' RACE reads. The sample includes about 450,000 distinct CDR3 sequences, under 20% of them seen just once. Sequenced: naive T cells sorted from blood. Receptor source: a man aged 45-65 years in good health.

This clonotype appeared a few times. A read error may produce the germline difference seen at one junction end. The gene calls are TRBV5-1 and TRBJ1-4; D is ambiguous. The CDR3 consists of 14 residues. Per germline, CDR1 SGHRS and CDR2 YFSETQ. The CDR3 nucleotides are TGCGCCAGCAGCTTGGGAATTGCTAACGAAAGACTGTTTTTT. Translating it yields CASSLGIANERLFF.

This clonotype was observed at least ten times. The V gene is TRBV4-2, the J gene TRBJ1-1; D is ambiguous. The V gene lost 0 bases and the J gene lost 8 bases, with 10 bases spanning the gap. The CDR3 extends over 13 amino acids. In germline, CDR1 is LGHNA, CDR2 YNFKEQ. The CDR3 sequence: CASSQDEWREAFF. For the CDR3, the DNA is TGTGCCAGCAGCCAAGACGAGTGGCGGGAAGCTTTCTTT.

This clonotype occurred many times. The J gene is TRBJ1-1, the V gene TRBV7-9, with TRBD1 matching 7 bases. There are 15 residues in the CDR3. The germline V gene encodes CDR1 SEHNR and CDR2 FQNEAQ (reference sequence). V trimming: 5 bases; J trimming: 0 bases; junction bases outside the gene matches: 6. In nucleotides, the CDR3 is TGTGCCAGCAGCCTAGGACAGGCGTTGAACACTGAAGCTTTCTTT. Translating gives CASSLGQALNTEAFF.

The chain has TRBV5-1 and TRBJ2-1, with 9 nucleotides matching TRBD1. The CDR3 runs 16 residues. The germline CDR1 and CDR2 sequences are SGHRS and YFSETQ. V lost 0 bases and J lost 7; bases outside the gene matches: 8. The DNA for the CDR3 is TGCGCCAGCAGCTTGGCCGGGACAGGGTTCAGGAATGAGCAGTTCTTC. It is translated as CASSLAGTGFRNEQFF.

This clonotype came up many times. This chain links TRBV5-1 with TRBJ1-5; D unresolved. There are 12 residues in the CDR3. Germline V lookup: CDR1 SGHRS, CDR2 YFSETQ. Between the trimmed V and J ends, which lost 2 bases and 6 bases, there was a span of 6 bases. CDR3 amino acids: CASSFDGQPQHF. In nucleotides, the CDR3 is TGCGCCAGCAGCTTTGACGGTCAGCCCCAGCATTTT.

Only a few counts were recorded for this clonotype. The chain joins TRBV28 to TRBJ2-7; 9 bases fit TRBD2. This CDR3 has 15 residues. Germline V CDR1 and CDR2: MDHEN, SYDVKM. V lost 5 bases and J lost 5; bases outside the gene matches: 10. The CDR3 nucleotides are TGTGCCAGCAGTGGTGCAGGGACTAGCTCGAACGAGCAGTACTTC. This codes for CASSGAGTSSNEQYF.

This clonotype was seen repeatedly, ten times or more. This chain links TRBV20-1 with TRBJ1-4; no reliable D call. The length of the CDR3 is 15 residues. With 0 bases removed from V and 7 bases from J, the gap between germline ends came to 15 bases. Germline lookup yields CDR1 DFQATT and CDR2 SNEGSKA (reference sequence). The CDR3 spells CSARDLRANGEKLFF. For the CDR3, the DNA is TGCAGTGCTAGAGATCTGAGGGCGAACGGTGAAAAACTGTTTTTT.

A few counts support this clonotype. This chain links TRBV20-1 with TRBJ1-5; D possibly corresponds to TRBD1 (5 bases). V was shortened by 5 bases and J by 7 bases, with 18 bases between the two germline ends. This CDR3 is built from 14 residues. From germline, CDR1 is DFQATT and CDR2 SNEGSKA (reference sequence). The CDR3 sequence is CSAFTPGIRQPQHF. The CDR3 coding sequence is TGCAGTGCTTTTACTCCAGGGATCCGACAGCCCCAGCATTTT.

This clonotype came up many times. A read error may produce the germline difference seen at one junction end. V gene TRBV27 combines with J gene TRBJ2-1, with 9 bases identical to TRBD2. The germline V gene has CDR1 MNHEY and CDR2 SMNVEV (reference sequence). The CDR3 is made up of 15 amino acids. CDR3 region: CASSLSLAGYNEQFF. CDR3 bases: TGCGCCAGCAGCTTGAGCCTAGCGGGGTACAATGAGCAGTTCTTC.

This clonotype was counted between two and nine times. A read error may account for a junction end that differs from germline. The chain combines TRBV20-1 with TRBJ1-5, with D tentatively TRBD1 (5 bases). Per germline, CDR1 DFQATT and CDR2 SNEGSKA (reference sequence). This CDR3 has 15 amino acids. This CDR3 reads CSAGEGTVSNQPQHF. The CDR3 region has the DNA TGCAGTGCTGGAGAGGGGACGGTCTCCAATCAGCCCCAGCATTTT.